These 25 T cell receptor beta chains were all obtained from the same sample, sequenced in a study. Via MiXCR, TCRdb re-called the 5' RACE reads, giving one row per CDR3 protein. The repertoire holds roughly 45,000 distinct CDR3 sequences, with 25% to 35% as singletons. The sequenced sample was tumor-infiltrating memory CD4+ T cells sorted from the breast tumor. Specified subset: memory CD4+ T cells, CD4+CD45RO+CD25-. Receptors were obtained from a female donor with breast cancer.

The chain uses TRBV4-1 and TRBJ2-7, with D uncertain. V lost 1 base, J lost 3 bases, and 10 bases lay in between. The germline V gene has CDR1 MGHRA and CDR2 YSYEKL. The CDR3 has 14 amino acids. CDR3 nucleotide sequence: TGCGCCAGCAGCCAAGGGGAATTTGGCTACGAGCAGTACTTC. Translation gives CASSQGEFGYEQYF.

V gene TRBV7-3 combines with J gene TRBJ2-5; D gene uncertain. The germline gives CDR1 SGHTA, CDR2 FQGTGA. CDR3 size: 13 residues. V lost 4 bases and J lost 5, with 11 bases in between. The CDR3 nucleotides are TGTGCCAGCAGCTCCACCCCGCGGGAGACCCAGTACTTC. Its protein product is CASSSTPRETQYF. The complete variable domain, with remaining parts taken from reference TRBV7-3 and TRBJ2-5, reads GAGVSQTPSNKVTEKGKYVELRCDPISGHTALYWYRQSLGQGPEFLIYFQGTGAADDSGLPNDRFFAVRPEGSVSTLKIQRTERGDSAVYLCASSSTPRETQYFGPGTRLLVL.

The chain couples TRBV5-1 to TRBJ2-5; D not certain. The CDR3 length is 13 residues. Germline V gene lookup returns CDR1 SGHRS and CDR2 YFSETQ. Trimming cost V 0 bases and J 2 bases, with 5 bases left between them. CDR3 nucleotides: TGCGCCAGCAGCTTGGACCTACAAGAGACCCAGTACTTC. This sequence encodes CASSLDLQETQYF. The variable domain in full, completed from reference TRBV5-1 and TRBJ2-5, reads KAGVTQTPRYLIKTRGQQVTLSCSPISGHRSVSWYQQTPGQGLQFLFEYFSETQRNKGNFPGRFSGRQFSNSRSEMNVSTLELGDSALYLCASSLDLQETQYFGPGTRLLVL.

This clonotype was observed many times. At one boundary the junction diverges from the germline segment, which might be a read error. V gene TRBV5-8 combines with J gene TRBJ2-7; D remains unclear. Per the germline V gene, CDR1 is SGHTS and CDR2 is YDEGEE. There are 14 residues in the CDR3. The CDR3 here is CASNLGSGDYEQYF. The CDR3 region has the DNA TGTGCCAGCAACTTGGGGTCCGGTGACTACGAGCAGTACTTC.

The V gene is TRBV7-8, the J gene TRBJ2-2; 12 bases match TRBD2. Unmatched junction bases numbered 10, after V lost 2 bases and J lost 6 bases. Germline loops: CDR1 SGHVS, CDR2 FQNEAQ. The length of the CDR3 is 18 residues. The DNA of the CDR3 is TGTGCCAGCAGCTTAAGGCCTAGCGGGGGGGCCAACCCCGGGGAGCTGTTTTTT. It translates to CASSLRPSGGANPGELFF.

This clonotype has only a few counts. V usage is TRBV25-1 and J usage is TRBJ2-7; 7 bases are a match to TRBD1. CDR1 MGHDK and CDR2 SYGVNS come from the germline V gene. The CDR3 has 12 amino acids. V lost 6 bases, J lost 2 bases, and 1 base stayed unmatched. Written as DNA, the CDR3 is TGTGCCAGCAGGGGACAGACCTACGAGCAGTACTTC. This translates into CASRGQTYEQYF.

The V gene is TRBV4-1, the J gene TRBJ1-6; 8 bases fit TRBD1. Trimming at V came to 4 bases and at J to 7 bases, leaving 6 bases not matched to a gene. Looked up from germline, CDR1 is MGHRA and CDR2 is YSYEKL. The CDR3 loop spans 15 amino acids. The CDR3 DNA sequence: TGCGCCAGCAGCCCTGACAGGGGTCTGAATTCACCCCTCCACTTT. This gives the protein CASSPDRGLNSPLHF.

The V call is TRBV27, the J call TRBJ2-1, with TRBD2 as a possible D gene (6 bases). Trimming took off 5 bases at V and 0 bases at J, with 11 bases between the two ends. The CDR3 is 15 residues long. The germline CDR1 and CDR2 sequences are MNHEY and SMNVEV (reference sequence). CDR3 amino acids: CASSVAASSYNEQFF. DNA for the CDR3: TGTGCCAGCAGTGTAGCGGCAAGCTCCTACAATGAGCAGTTCTTC.

In its sample, this clonotype was seen many times. The rearrangement uses TRBV9 and TRBJ1-2; possible D gene TRBD1, 6 bases. V gave up 4 bases and J gave up 4 bases, with 17 bases separating them. The CDR3 contains 15 residues. The germline V gene has CDR1 SGDLS and CDR2 YYNGEE. The CDR3 DNA sequence: TGTGCCAGCAGCCCCGGAGAATCAGGGGTCTATGGCTACACCTTC. This translates into CASSPGESGVYGYTF.

The rearrangement uses TRBV4-1 and TRBJ1-4; 11 nucleotides align to TRBD1. The CDR3 extends over 16 amino acids. The germline V gene encodes CDR1 MGHRA and CDR2 YSYEKL. V trimming: 1 base; J trimming: 8 bases; junction bases outside the gene matches: 6. The CDR3 spells CASSQAGTGGREKLFF. The CDR3 coding sequence is TGCGCCAGCAGCCAAGCCGGGACAGGGGGACGAGAAAAACTGTTTTTT.

This clonotype was counted only a few times. This sequence joins TRBV9 and TRBJ2-5, with 9 bases matching TRBD1. Germline V gene sequence: CDR1 SGDLS, CDR2 YYNGEE. The junction had 3 bases not matched to a gene; V was cut back by 2 bases and J by 1 base. This CDR3 region has 15 residues. CDR3 in DNA: TGTGCCAGCAGCGTGGGGACAGGGACCCAAGAGACCCAGTACTTC. Translation gives CASSVGTGTQETQYF.

The chain has TRBV28 and TRBJ1-1, with D maybe TRBD1 (6 bases). This CDR3 is built from 18 residues. The V and J ends lost 3 bases and 4 bases respectively, with 24 bases between them. Germline CDR1 is MDHEN and CDR2 is SYDVKM. The chain's CDR3 is CASSFKEGGTIWGTEAFF. The DNA for the CDR3 is TGTGCCAGCAGTTTCAAGGAAGGGGGTACCATCTGGGGCACTGAAGCTTTCTTT.

This clonotype has only a few counts. V and J are TRBV28 and TRBJ2-7; D is perhaps TRBD2 (5 bases). This CDR3 is 12 amino acids long. Germline V lookup: CDR1 MDHEN, CDR2 SYDVKM. The CDR3 nucleotides are TGTGCTTGGGGTCGGAGGAGCTACGAGCAGTACTTC. Its translation is CAWGRRSYEQYF.

V gene TRBV5-6 combines with J gene TRBJ1-2; tentatively, D is TRBD1 (5 bases). Trimming cost V 4 bases and J 7 bases, with 17 bases left between them. In germline, CDR1 is SGHDT, CDR2 YYEEEE. The CDR3 runs 14 residues. This chain's CDR3 is CASSPEAAGRGYTF. In nucleotides, the CDR3 is TGTGCCAGCAGCCCGGAGGCAGCGGGGCGTGGCTACACCTTC.

The chain has TRBV6-2 or TRBV6-3 and TRBJ2-1; tentatively, D is TRBD2 (6 bases). The germline gives CDR1 MNHEY, CDR2 SVGEGT. The CDR3 loop spans 12 amino acids. V shed 7 bases and J shed 4 bases, with 8 bases lying between them. CDR3 nucleotide sequence: TGTGCCAGCAAGGAGGGTTACAATGAGCAGTTCTTC. The encoded protein is CASKEGYNEQFF.

The DNA of the CDR3 is TGTGCCAGCAGCTCTAGGGGTGTTGCGAACATTCAGTACTTC. Residues: CASSSRGVANIQYF. The genes are TRBV7-9 and TRBJ2-4, with D perhaps matching TRBD1 (5 bases). This CDR3 region has 14 residues. The germline V and J ends were trimmed by 4 bases and 7 bases, with 14 bases remaining between them. The germline V gene has CDR1 SEHNR and CDR2 FQNEAQ (reference sequence).

This rearrangement joins TRBV4-1 to TRBJ2-5, with 10 bases lining up with TRBD1. The germline gives CDR1 MGHRA, CDR2 YSYEKL. V lost 4 bases and J lost 5; bases outside the gene matches: 4. CDR3 length: 14 amino acids. CDR3 DNA: TGCGCCAGCAGCCCGGGACAGGGGTTCGAGACCCAGTACTTC. Translated: CASSPGQGFETQYF.

The chain carries TRBV4-2 and TRBJ1-2; no clear D. V lost 1 base and J 3 bases, leaving 6 bases between the germline ends. The CDR3 has 13 residues. Germline V gives CDR1 LGHNA, CDR2 YNFKEQ. CDR3 bases: TGTGCCAGCAGCCAAGCAGCTGACTATGGCTACACCTTC. Its protein is CASSQAADYGYTF.

This clonotype was seen only once. The chain uses TRBV7-3 and TRBJ2-1; 11 bases are shared with TRBD2. V lost 5 bases to trimming and J lost 10 bases; unmatched junction nucleotides: 10. There are 15 residues in the CDR3. Looked up from germline, CDR1 is SGHTA and CDR2 is FQGTGA. CDR3 loop: CASSIPGTSGEEQFF. In DNA, the CDR3 is TGTGCCAGCAGCATCCCCGGGACTAGCGGTGAGGAGCAGTTCTTC.

The V and J genes are TRBV5-6 and TRBJ2-3; D ambiguous. The CDR3 spans 12 residues. V was clipped by 2 bases and J by 0 bases, with 1 base between them. CDR1 and CDR2 (germline): SGHDT, YYEEEE. The CDR3 spells CASSFSTDTQYF. Written as DNA, the CDR3 is TGTGCCAGCAGCTTCAGCACAGATACGCAGTATTTT.

This clonotype was observed at least ten times. V is TRBV4-1 and J is TRBJ1-6; D gene unclear. The germline V gene encodes CDR1 MGHRA and CDR2 YSYEKL. This CDR3 region has 16 residues. V lost 2 bases to trimming and J lost 0 bases, with 8 bases between them. DNA for the CDR3: TGCGCCAGCAGCCAACCAACTTCCTCCTATAATTCACCCCTCCACTTT. Translating it yields CASSQPTSSYNSPLHF.

The V gene is TRBV4-1, the J gene TRBJ1-2; 8 nucleotides match TRBD1. The V and J ends lost 1 base and 0 bases, in that order; junction bases with no gene match: 1. The CDR3 loop spans 15 amino acids. Germline loops: CDR1 MGHRA, CDR2 YSYEKL. The CDR3 DNA reads as TGCGCCAGCAGCCAAGTGGACAGGGCTAACTATGGCTACACCTTC. Residues: CASSQVDRANYGYTF.

In regard to this clonotype: Since no conserved phenylalanine or tryptophan closes the CDR3, a read error is the likely cause. The rearrangement joins TRBV5-1 to TRBJ2-1; D gene unclear. Germline V CDR1 and CDR2: SGHRS, YFSETQ. Trimming removed 0 bases at V and 5 bases at J, with 6 bases between. The CDR3 spans 13 residues. Here the CDR3 DNA reads TGCGCCAGCAGCTTGGACTGGAACAATGAGCAGTTCTGC. Encoded protein: CASSLDWNNEQFC.

This clonotype has ten or more counts. This rearrangement joins TRBV12-3 or TRBV12-4 to TRBJ2-5, with TRBD2 matching over 8 bases. This CDR3 region has 14 residues. V lost 5 bases, J lost 3 bases, and 5 bases stayed unmatched. CDR3 nucleotide sequence: TGTGCCAGCAGTCGCCTTAGCGGGGAAGAGACCCAGTACTTC. This gives the protein CASSRLSGEETQYF.

Remarks on this clonotype: At one end, the junction sequence differs from germline, possibly due to a read error. V is TRBV15 and J is TRBJ2-2; no firm D call. Germline-derived CDR1 and CDR2 are LNHNV and YYDKDF (reference sequence). CDR3 length: 15 amino acids. In DNA, the CDR3 is TGTGCCGCCAGCAGTGGGCCAGTTAACACCGGGGAGCTGTTTTTT. Translated: CAASSGPVNTGELFF.